This TCR beta chain derives from a study of T cell responses to AZD1222 COVID-19 vaccine. Remarks on this clone: Its specificity is not known.

Study conclusions and caveats: Spike regions recognized by vaccine-associated CD4 TCRs spanned the protein, led by 160-218 and 743-854.

The V gene lost 2 bases and the J gene lost 10 bases, with 18 bases spanning the gap. The germline CDR1 and CDR2 sequences are GTSNPN and SVGIG (reference sequence). The CDR3 totals 15 residues. The protocol was immunoSEQ multiplex PCR, while the TCRdb copy is restricted to in-frame clones and leaves out a portion. The table shows around 150,000 clones, with about nine tenths occurring only once. The chain recombines TRBV30 with TRBJ1-6; D is undetermined. The sample was peripheral blood, taken 28 days after the second AZD1222 dose. This receptor was identified in an adult who received the AZD1222 COVID-19 vaccine. The chain's CDR3 is CAWSIGSPSISPLHF. CDR3 nucleotides: TGTGCCTGGAGTATCGGGAGTCCCTCTATCTCACCCCTCCACTTT.